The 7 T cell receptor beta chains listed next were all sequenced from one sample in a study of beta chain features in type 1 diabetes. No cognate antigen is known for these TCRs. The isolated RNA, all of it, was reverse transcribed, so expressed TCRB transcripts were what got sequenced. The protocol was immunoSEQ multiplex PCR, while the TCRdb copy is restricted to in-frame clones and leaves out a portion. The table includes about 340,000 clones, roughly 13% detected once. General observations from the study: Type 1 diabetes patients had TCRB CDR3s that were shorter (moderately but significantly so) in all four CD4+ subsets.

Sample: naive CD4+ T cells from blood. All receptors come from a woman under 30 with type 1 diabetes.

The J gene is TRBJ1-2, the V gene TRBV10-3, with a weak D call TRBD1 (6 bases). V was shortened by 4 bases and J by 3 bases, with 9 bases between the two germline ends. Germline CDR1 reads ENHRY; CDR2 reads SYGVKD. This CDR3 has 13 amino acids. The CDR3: CAISARQDYGYTF. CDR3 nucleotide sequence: TGTGCCATCAGTGCCAGACAGGACTATGGCTACACCTTC.

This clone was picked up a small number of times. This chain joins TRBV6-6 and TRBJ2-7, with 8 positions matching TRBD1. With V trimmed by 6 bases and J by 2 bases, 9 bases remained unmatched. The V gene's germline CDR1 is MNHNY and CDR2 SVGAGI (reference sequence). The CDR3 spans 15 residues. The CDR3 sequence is CASSRTTGDPYEQYV. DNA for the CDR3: TGTGCCAGCAGCCGTACGACAGGGGATCCCTACGAGCAGTACGTC.

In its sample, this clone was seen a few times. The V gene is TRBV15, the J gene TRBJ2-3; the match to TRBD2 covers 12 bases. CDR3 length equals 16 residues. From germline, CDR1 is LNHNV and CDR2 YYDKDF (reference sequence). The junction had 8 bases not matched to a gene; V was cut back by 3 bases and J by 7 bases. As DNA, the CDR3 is TGTGCCACCAGCAGGGTGACTAGCGGGAGTAGTAATACGCAGTATTTT. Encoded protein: CATSRVTSGSSNTQYF.

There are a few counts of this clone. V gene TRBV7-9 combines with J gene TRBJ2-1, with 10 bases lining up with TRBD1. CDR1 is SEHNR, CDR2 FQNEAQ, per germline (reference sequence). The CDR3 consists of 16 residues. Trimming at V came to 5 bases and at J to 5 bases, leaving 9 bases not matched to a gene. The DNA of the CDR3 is TGTGCCAGCAGCCCCAGGGGGACAGGGGTGGACAATGAGCAGTTCTTC. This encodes CASSPRGTGVDNEQFF.

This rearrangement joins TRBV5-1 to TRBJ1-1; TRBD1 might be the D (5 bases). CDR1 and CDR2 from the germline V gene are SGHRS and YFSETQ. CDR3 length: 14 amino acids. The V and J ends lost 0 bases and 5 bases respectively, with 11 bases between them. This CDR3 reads CASSLEGRATEAFF. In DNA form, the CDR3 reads TGCGCCAGCAGCTTGGAGGGCAGGGCGACTGAAGCTTTCTTT. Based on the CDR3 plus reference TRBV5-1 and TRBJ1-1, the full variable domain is KAGVTQTPRYLIKTRGQQVTLSCSPISGHRSVSWYQQTPGQGLQFLFEYFSETQRNKGNFPGRFSGRQFSNSRSEMNVSTLELGDSALYLCASSLEGRATEAFFGQGTRLTVV.

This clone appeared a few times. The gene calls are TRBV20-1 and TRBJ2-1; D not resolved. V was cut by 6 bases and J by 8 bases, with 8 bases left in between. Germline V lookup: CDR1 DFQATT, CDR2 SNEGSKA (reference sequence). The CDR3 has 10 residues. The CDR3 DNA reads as TGCAGTGCGCGGAAAGATGAGCAGTTCTTC. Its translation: CSARKDEQFF.

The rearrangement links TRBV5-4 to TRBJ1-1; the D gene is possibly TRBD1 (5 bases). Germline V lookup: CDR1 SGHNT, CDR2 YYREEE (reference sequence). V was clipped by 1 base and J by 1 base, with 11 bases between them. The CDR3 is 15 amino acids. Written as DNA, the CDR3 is TGTGCCAGCAGCTTGTGGGCAGGGTCGAACACTGAAGCTTTCTTT. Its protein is CASSLWAGSNTEAFF.